The 20 T cell receptor beta chains below were found in one sample sequenced in a study of blood T cell repertoires in COVID-19. This table comes from immunoSEQ multiplex PCR, and its TCRdb copy is limited to in-frame clones, with some not included. The data hold about 200,000 clones, with roughly 86% observed a single time. The sample consisted of peripheral blood. The receptors here all came from a man aged 60 to 69 with acute or convalescent COVID-19.

This chain connects TRBV9 to TRBJ2-2, with 8 bases aligning to TRBD2. Germline V lookup: CDR1 SGDLS, CDR2 YYNGEE. The CDR3 totals 16 residues. The junction had 7 bases not matched to a gene; V was cut back by 0 bases and J by 6 bases. In nucleotides, the CDR3 is TGTGCCAGCAGCGTAGTGAATCGCGGGGGGTCCGGGGAGCTGTTTTTT. Its translation: CASSVVNRGGSGELFF.

The J gene is TRBJ1-1, the V gene TRBV5-1, with TRBD1 as a possible D gene (6 bases). The CDR3 has 14 amino acids. The germline gives CDR1 SGHRS, CDR2 YFSETQ. The V end was cut by 0 bases, the J end by 6 bases, with 12 bases between. The chain's CDR3 is CASSLDRERAEAFF. The CDR3 bases are TGCGCCAGCAGCTTGGACAGGGAGAGGGCTGAAGCTTTCTTT.

The chain carries TRBV19 and TRBJ1-2; the D is unclear. The CDR3 loop spans 15 amino acids. V shed 3 bases and J shed 0 bases, with 11 bases lying between them. In germline, CDR1 is LNHDA, CDR2 SQIVND (reference sequence). CDR3 protein: CASSMVRGTNYGYTF. The DNA for the CDR3 is TGTGCCAGTAGTATGGTTCGGGGAACTAACTATGGCTACACCTTC. Complete variable domain (other parts from reference TRBV19 and TRBJ1-2): DGGITQSPKYLFRKEGQNVTLSCEQNLNHDAMYWYRQDPGQGLRLIYYSQIVNDFQKGDIAEGYSVSREKKESFPLTVTSAQKNPTAFYLCASSMVRGTNYGYTFGSGTRLTVV.

The genes are TRBV20-1 and TRBJ1-2; no clear D. The CDR3 is 11 amino acids. The germline V gene has CDR1 DFQATT and CDR2 SNEGSKA (reference sequence). The V gene lost 0 bases and the J gene lost 8 bases, with 7 bases spanning the gap. The CDR3 DNA reads as TGCAGTGCTAGAGAGAAGCACGGCTACACCTTC. This gives the protein CSAREKHGYTF.

V is TRBV18 and J is TRBJ1-4; no firm D call. This CDR3 contains 15 residues. Trimming pared 0 bases from V and 8 bases from J, leaving 13 bases between. Per the germline V gene, CDR1 is KGHSH and CDR2 is LQKENI. CDR3 DNA: TGTGCCAGCTCACCACCACCCGGAGGGAGGGAAAAACTGTTTTTT. It encodes CASSPPPGGREKLFF.

There are a few counts of this clone. J is TRBJ1-6 and V is TRBV2; D is undetermined. The CDR3 is 14 residues long. From germline, CDR1 is SNHLY and CDR2 FYNNEI. Between the trimmed V and J ends, which lost 4 bases and 7 bases, there was a span of 11 bases. The CDR3 DNA reads as TGTGCCAGCAGTGTAACAGCTGGAAATTCACCCCTCCACTTT. It is translated as CASSVTAGNSPLHF. Drawing the rest from reference TRBV2 and TRBJ1-6, the complete variable domain is EPEVTQTPSHQVTQMGQEVILRCVPISNHLYFYWYRQILGQKVEFLVSFYNNEISEKSEIFDDQFSVERPDGSNFTLKIRSTKLEDSAMYFCASSVTAGNSPLHFGNGTRLTVT.

The V call is TRBV29-1, the J call TRBJ2-3; 12 bases line up with TRBD2. J gave up 3 bases and V 6 bases, and 1 base lay outside the gene matches. The CDR3 is 13 amino acids. Looked up from germline, CDR1 is SQVTM and CDR2 is ANQGSEA. CDR3 region: CSVLAGGTDTQYF. The DNA for the CDR3 is TGCAGCGTGCTAGCGGGGGGGACAGATACGCAGTATTTT.

CDR3 protein: CASSSRTSGVIGSYNEQFF. DNA of the CDR3: TGTGCCAGCAGCTCACGGACTAGCGGGGTAATTGGCTCCTACAATGAGCAGTTCTTC. The chain combines TRBV7-6 with TRBJ2-1, with 12 bases aligning to TRBD2. The length of the CDR3 is 19 residues. V trimming: 4 bases; J trimming: 0 bases; junction bases outside the gene matches: 10. Germline CDR1 SGHVS, CDR2 FNYEAQ.

J is TRBJ2-7 and V is TRBV5-1; perhaps TRBD2 as D (6 bases). The CDR3 extends over 14 amino acids. Germline V gives CDR1 SGHRS, CDR2 YFSETQ. Between the trimmed V and J ends, which lost 3 bases and 3 bases, there was a span of 13 bases. CDR3 residues: CASSSRETVYEQYF. The DNA of the CDR3 is TGCGCCAGCAGCTCCCGGGAGACAGTCTACGAGCAGTACTTC.

The chain uses TRBV6-2 or TRBV6-3 and TRBJ1-6; D unclear. V lost 1 base and J 5 bases, leaving 15 bases between the germline ends. The CDR3 spans 17 residues. Germline values: CDR1 MNHEY, CDR2 SVGEGT. The CDR3 here is CASSYWLEVTDNSPLHF. DNA of the CDR3: TGTGCCAGCAGTTACTGGTTAGAGGTTACCGATAATTCACCCCTCCACTTT.

The V gene is TRBV11-2, the J gene TRBJ2-1, with 11 bases fitting TRBD2. The germline V gene encodes CDR1 SGHAT and CDR2 FQNNGV. Trimming cost V 7 bases and J 5 bases; bases outside gene matches: 10. The CDR3 covers 16 residues. In DNA, the CDR3 is TGTGCCAGCACCCAGACCGGGACTAGCGGACACAATGAGCAGTTCTTC. It yields the protein CASTQTGTSGHNEQFF.

J is TRBJ2-7 and V is TRBV27, with D perhaps TRBD2 (5 bases). V lost 5 bases, J lost 3 bases, and 14 bases lay in between. The germline V gene encodes CDR1 MNHEY and CDR2 SMNVEV (reference sequence). CDR3 size: 14 residues. For the CDR3, the DNA is TGTGCCAGCAGTCCCGCCGAGGGCGGCTACGAGCAGTACTTC. Its translation: CASSPAEGGYEQYF.

This chain connects TRBV9 to TRBJ2-2, with D tentatively TRBD2 (5 bases). Germline V gene sequence: CDR1 SGDLS, CDR2 YYNGEE. The CDR3 is made up of 16 amino acids. The germline V and J ends were trimmed by 0 bases and 3 bases, with 12 bases remaining between them. CDR3 DNA: TGTGCCAGCAGCGTAGCGGGAACTAGGGACACCGGGGAGCTGTTTTTT. Encoded protein: CASSVAGTRDTGELFF.

This clone came up a few times. The junction and the germline gene differ at one end; a read error may be behind it. The chain uses TRBV7-2 and TRBJ2-2; 10 bases agree with TRBD2. CDR3 length equals 15 residues. Looked up from germline, CDR1 is SGHTA and CDR2 is FQGNSA. The CDR3 DNA reads as TGTGCCAGCAGGTTAGGACTAGCGGCCACCGGGGAGCTGTTTTTT. Residues: CASRLGLAATGELFF. Full variable domain (missing parts from reference TRBV7-2 and TRBJ2-2): GAGVSQSPSNKVTEKGKDVELRCDPISGHTALYWYRQSLGQGLEFLIYFQGNSAPDKSGLPSDRFSAERTGGSVSTLTIQRTQQEDSAVYLCASRLGLAATGELFFGEGSRLTVL.

The J gene is TRBJ2-2, the V gene TRBV6-2 or TRBV6-3; D is undetermined. V was pared by 6 bases and J by 3 bases, with 14 bases between. Germline values: CDR1 MNHEY, CDR2 SVGEGT. The CDR3 is 15 residues long. DNA for the CDR3: TGTGCCAGCAGCCGCCTGTCCGGAGACACCGGGGAGCTGTTTTTT. It yields the protein CASSRLSGDTGELFF.

The chain has TRBV5-8 and TRBJ2-6; 8 nucleotides line up with TRBD1. CDR3 length: 17 amino acids. V shed 4 bases and J 0 bases; nucleotides not matched to a gene: 6. Per germline, CDR1 SGHTS and CDR2 YDEGEE. The CDR3 DNA reads TGTGCCAGCAGCACCCGGGACAGGAGCTCTGGGGCCAACGTCCTGACTTTC. Amino acid sequence: CASSTRDRSSGANVLTF.

This clone has a handful of counts. The CDR3 protein is CASRAGGHKSTDTQYF. CDR3 nucleotides: TGTGCCAGCCGGGCGGGGGGTCACAAAAGCACAGATACGCAGTATTTT. This chain uses TRBV7-2 with TRBJ2-3; 8 positions agree with TRBD2. The length of the CDR3 is 16 residues. Per the germline V gene, CDR1 is SGHTA and CDR2 is FQGNSA. Losses at the gene ends were 8 bases for V and 0 bases for J; bases not matched to a gene: 10. The full variable domain, with the rest looked up from reference TRBV7-2 and TRBJ2-3, is GAGVSQSPSNKVTEKGKDVELRCDPISGHTALYWYRQSLGQGLEFLIYFQGNSAPDKSGLPSDRFSAERTGGSVSTLTIQRTQQEDSAVYLCASRAGGHKSTDTQYFGPGTRLTVL.

Only one count was recorded for this clone. The genes are TRBV5-1 and TRBJ2-3; TRBD2 matches 7 bases. Trimming at V came to 0 bases and at J to 0 bases, leaving 13 bases not matched to a gene. The CDR3 runs 19 residues. CDR1 SGHRS and CDR2 YFSETQ come from the germline V gene. In nucleotides, the CDR3 is TGCGCCAGCAGCTTGGCCTCGGCTAGCGGAACCACTAGCACAGATACGCAGTATTTT. Its translation: CASSLASASGTTSTDTQYF.

The chain uses TRBV27 and TRBJ2-7; 8 nucleotides line up with TRBD2. Germline V gene data show CDR1 as MNHEY and CDR2 as SMNVEV (reference sequence). Germline trimming cut 8 bases from V and 1 base from J; bases unmatched to any gene: 1. The CDR3 consists of 12 residues. For the CDR3, the DNA is TGTGCCAGCCGGGGGGGATCCTACGAGCAGTACTTC. Protein: CASRGGSYEQYF.

V and J are TRBV19 and TRBJ1-3, with a weak D call TRBD1 (6 bases). The germline CDR1 and CDR2 sequences are LNHDA and SQIVND (reference sequence). The CDR3 loop spans 12 amino acids. V was trimmed by 3 bases and J by 16 bases, leaving 16 bases between them. The CDR3 DNA sequence: TGTGCCAGTAGTATCGGAATCGGGACATGGTATTTT. This translates into CASSIGIGTWYF.